These 19 T cell receptor beta chains were all obtained from the same sample, sequenced in a study of T-cell reconstitution after alpha-beta-depleted transplantation in children (dated by TCRdb to about 2016). Read against the paper, the sample's treatment or condition label means: allogeneic hematopoietic cell transplantation with graft depleted of TCRalphabeta T cells and CD19 B cells. The method was PCR. Instrument on record: Illumina HiSeq 2500. TCR library preparation used molecular barcoding, with unique molecular identifiers applied to normalize quantification of the TCRbeta repertoire. Starting from the raw public reads, TCRdb applied fastp trimming at Q25, assembled clones with MiXCR and retained in-frame beta chains. For every CDR3 protein sequence, its rows merge into one entry that carries the most common genes and DNA. A total of a few hundred thousand distinct CDR3 sequences appear in this sample, 27% of them only once. In total, the top ten clones hold approximately 33% of the sample.

This sample comprised PBMCs, obtained before TCRalphabeta/CD19-depleted stem cell transplant. These receptors all come from a boy in the first two years of life with Wiskott-Aldrich syndrome, due to receive a stem cell transplant.

J is TRBJ2-1 and V is TRBV5-1; 13 nucleotides match TRBD2. Looked up from germline, CDR1 is SGHRS and CDR2 is YFSETQ. This CDR3 spans 15 amino acids. V shed 6 bases and J 6 bases; nucleotides not matched to a gene: 6. In DNA, the CDR3 is TGCGCCAGCAAACCCGGACTAGCGGGAGTCAATGAGCAGTTCTTC. This translates into CASKPGLAGVNEQFF.

The CDR3 spells CASSYRDKDEKLFF. As DNA, the CDR3 is TGTGCCAGCAGTTACCGGGACAAAGATGAAAAACTGTTTTTT. The rearrangement joins TRBV27 to TRBJ1-4; tentative D call: TRBD1 (6 bases). Germline CDR1 reads MNHEY; CDR2 reads SMNVEV (reference sequence). This CDR3 contains 14 residues. V gave up 4 bases and J gave up 6 bases, with 12 bases separating them.

This clonotype was observed a handful of times. This chain uses TRBV28 with TRBJ2-1; 7 positions match TRBD2. Germline loops: CDR1 MDHEN, CDR2 SYDVKM. Trimming at V came to 4 bases and at J to 0 bases, leaving 6 bases not matched to a gene. The CDR3 spans 16 residues. The CDR3 DNA reads as TGTGCCAGCAGTTCTTGGACTAGTCGCTCCTACAATGAGCAGTTCTTC. It yields the protein CASSSWTSRSYNEQFF.

Only a few counts were recorded for this clonotype. The gene calls are TRBV28 and TRBJ2-5; D is unresolved. V lost 3 bases and J 5 bases, leaving 10 bases between the germline ends. Germline V lookup: CDR1 MDHEN, CDR2 SYDVKM. The length of the CDR3 is 13 residues. The DNA of the CDR3 is TGTGCCAGCAGTTTCTTGACCGACGAGACCCAGTACTTC. Its protein product is CASSFLTDETQYF.

V gene TRBV3-1 combines with J gene TRBJ1-2; D not certain. V shed 1 base and J shed 3 bases, with 9 bases lying between them. This CDR3 has 14 residues. The germline V gene encodes CDR1 LGHDT and CDR2 YNNKEL (reference sequence). The CDR3 DNA follows: TGTGCCAGCAGCCAAGGAGTGGGATACTATGGCTACACCTTC. This codes for CASSQGVGYYGYTF. Full variable domain (rest looked up from reference TRBV3-1 and TRBJ1-2): DTAVSQTPKYLVTQMGNDKSIKCEQNLGHDTMYWYKQDSKKFLKIMFSYNNKELIINETVPNRFSPKSPDKAHLNLHINSLELGDSAVYFCASSQGVGYYGYTFGSGTRLTVV.

This clonotype was detected a few times. The rearrangement joins TRBV5-1 to TRBJ2-1; 7 bases map to TRBD2. J lost 2 bases, V lost 5 bases, and 1 base had no gene match. The CDR3 has 13 amino acids. Germline V lookup: CDR1 SGHRS, CDR2 YFSETQ. CDR3 loop: CASRSGAYNEQFF. The CDR3 bases are TGCGCCAGCAGGAGCGGGGCCTACAATGAGCAGTTCTTC.

The rearrangement joins TRBV5-1 to TRBJ1-4; 8 nucleotides line up with TRBD1. The CDR3 length is 15 residues. Germline loops: CDR1 SGHRS, CDR2 YFSETQ. J gave up 6 bases and V 4 bases, and 8 bases lay outside the gene matches. The CDR3 loop is CASSPTGEDYEKLFF. The CDR3 nucleotides read TGCGCCAGCAGCCCGACAGGGGAGGATTATGAAAAACTGTTTTTT.

This clonotype appeared a few times. The genes are TRBV20-1 and TRBJ2-3; a possible D gene is TRBD2 (6 bases). The CDR3 contains 13 residues. In germline, CDR1 is DFQATT, CDR2 SNEGSKA (reference sequence). V shed 3 bases and J shed 3 bases, with 10 bases lying between them. The CDR3 sequence: CSARAGSTDTQYF. Here the CDR3 DNA reads TGCAGTGCTAGGGCGGGAAGTACAGATACGCAGTATTTT.

The rearrangement links TRBV5-1 to TRBJ1-2, with 10 bases fitting TRBD1. Germline CDR1 reads SGHRS; CDR2 reads YFSETQ. The V segment lost 2 bases and the J segment 4 bases; nucleotides outside the gene matches: 2. The length of the CDR3 is 14 residues. The CDR3 sequence: CASSFRDRGYGYTF. The CDR3, as DNA: TGCGCCAGCAGCTTCCGGGACAGGGGCTATGGCTACACCTTC.

The chain combines TRBV3-1 with TRBJ2-5; 10 nucleotides match TRBD1. CDR1 and CDR2 from the germline V gene are LGHDT and YNNKEL (reference sequence). The CDR3 sequence is 13 residues long. J gave up 4 bases and V 6 bases, and 2 bases lay outside the gene matches. CDR3 protein: CASSDRGPETQYF. DNA of the CDR3: TGTGCCAGCAGTGACAGGGGGCCAGAGACCCAGTACTTC.

This chain connects TRBV7-9 to TRBJ1-2; 7 nucleotides match TRBD1. Germline V lookup: CDR1 SEHNR, CDR2 FQNEAQ (reference sequence). Trimming took 4 bases from V and 4 from J; bases not matched to a gene: 6. The CDR3 contains 14 residues. The CDR3 reads CASSSTGLGYGYTF. The CDR3 nucleotides are TGTGCCAGCAGCTCGACAGGGCTAGGCTATGGCTACACCTTC.

The chain couples TRBV19 to TRBJ2-1, with D uncertain. The germline V gene has CDR1 LNHDA and CDR2 SQIVND (reference sequence). The V end lost 1 base, the J end lost 4 bases, and 2 bases lay between the germline ends. The CDR3 is 12 residues long. DNA for the CDR3: TGTGCCAGTAGTATAGGGTACAATGAGCAGTTCTTC. Translation: CASSIGYNEQFF.

The chain is built from TRBV3-1 and TRBJ2-1; D call uncertain. V gave up 1 base and J gave up 11 bases, with 9 bases separating them. Germline V lookup: CDR1 LGHDT, CDR2 YNNKEL (reference sequence). The CDR3 runs 12 residues. The CDR3 DNA reads TGTGCCAGCAGCCAAGTAGTACTGCAGCAGTTCTTC. It encodes CASSQVVLQQFF.

The genes are TRBV5-1 and TRBJ2-3, with D perhaps assigned TRBD1 or TRBD2 (8 bases each). The CDR3 runs 17 residues. Between the trimmed V and J ends, which lost 5 bases and 7 bases, there was a span of 26 bases. Germline V gene lookup returns CDR1 SGHRS and CDR2 YFSETQ. This CDR3 is CASRQTGAISGKNTQYF. The CDR3 coding sequence is TGCGCCAGCAGACAGACAGGGGCCATTAGCGGGAAGAATACGCAGTATTTT.

This clonotype was observed a few times. The V and J genes are TRBV20-1 and TRBJ2-5; possibly TRBD2 for D (6 bases). Germline lookup yields CDR1 DFQATT and CDR2 SNEGSKA (reference sequence). This CDR3 is 13 amino acids long. V was cut by 5 bases and J by 6 bases, with 16 bases left in between. DNA of the CDR3: TGCAGTGCTGCCCAACTAGCTACGCAGACCCAGTACTTC. This codes for CSAAQLATQTQYF.

This clonotype was seen a handful of times. The rearrangement links TRBV20-1 to TRBJ1-5, with TRBD1 identical over 11 bases. CDR1 DFQATT and CDR2 SNEGSKA come from the germline V gene (reference sequence). J lost 7 bases, V lost 1 base, and 9 bases had no gene match. This CDR3 comprises 16 residues. This CDR3 reads CSARAWDRGAGQPQHF. The CDR3 DNA sequence: TGCAGTGCTAGAGCGTGGGACAGGGGGGCAGGGCAGCCCCAGCATTTT.

This clonotype showed up just a few times. This chain joins TRBV27 and TRBJ1-1; D gene unclear. The length of the CDR3 is 13 residues. V lost 4 bases to trimming and J lost 5 bases, with 11 bases between them. CDR1 and CDR2 (germline): MNHEY, SMNVEV (reference sequence). The CDR3 bases are TGTGCCAGCAGTTCTCGGGTGGGAACTGAAGCTTTCTTT. Translated, it gives CASSSRVGTEAFF.

This rearrangement joins TRBV6-1 to TRBJ2-7; 12 positions agree with TRBD2. The CDR3 spans 16 residues. J lost 1 base, V lost 6 bases, and 7 bases had no gene match. The germline gives CDR1 MNHNS, CDR2 SASEGT. CDR3 loop: CASRDLAGGRSYEQYF. The CDR3 DNA follows: TGTGCCAGCAGGGATCTAGCGGGAGGGAGGTCCTACGAGCAGTACTTC.

The chain employs TRBV24-1 and TRBJ2-2; 12 nucleotides align to TRBD1. This CDR3 region has 17 residues. V gave up 9 bases and J gave up 2 bases; unmatched junction bases: 9. The germline gives CDR1 KGHDR, CDR2 SFDVKD. This chain's CDR3 is CATAPGQGARNTGELFF. The CDR3 DNA sequence: TGTGCCACCGCCCCGGGACAGGGGGCTCGAAACACCGGGGAGCTGTTTTTT.